The TCR beta chain under discussion was sequenced for a study of blood T cell repertoires in COVID-19. Clones were read by immunoSEQ multiplex PCR, and TCRdb kept only the in-frame ones, dropping some. Here the sample spans approximately 350,000 clones, approximately 88% being singletons. Losses at the gene ends were 11 bases for V and 9 bases for J; bases not matched to a gene: 12. This CDR3 is 13 amino acids long. Germline CDR1 LGHNA, CDR2 YSLEER. Sequencing used peripheral blood. The sequence was obtained from a woman aged 30 to 39 with COVID-19, enrolled during active disease. The gene calls are TRBV4-3 and TRBJ2-1, with 8 bases fitting TRBD2. CDR3 in DNA: TGCGCCTCGGGGGGGTGGGAAGGCGGTGAGCAGTTCTTC. It codes for CASGGWEGGEQFF.